A selection of T cell receptor beta chains follows, all from one sample in a study of cytomegalovirus exposure and HLA in healthy donors. Generated by immunoSEQ multiplex PCR, the TCRdb table keeps only in-frame clones and is missing some. The sample gives 100,000 to 150,000 clones, roughly four fifths of which show up once; approximately 1.8% is in the top ten. The specimen was PBMCs. The receptors stem from a female donor in good health and CMV-seropositive. CDR3s include the opening cysteine and the closing phenylalanine or tryptophan. Fields, in order: J gene, D gene, V gene, clone size, CDR3 DNA, CDR3 protein. The D gene is left open where the match is weak. Clone size is given for some rows only: seen once, a few or many times, or a class if the clone is expanded.

>TRBJ2-5|TRBD2|TRBV7-6|-
TGTGCCAGCAGCTTAGAGGGAGCGGGAGGACAAGAGACCCAGTACTTC
CASSLEGAGGQETQYF
>TRBJ2-2|-|TRBV28|-
TGTGCCAGCACCCTAAGGGGAGGGGAGCTGTTTTTT
CASTLRGGELFF
>TRBJ1-5|-|TRBV5-5|few
TGTGCCAGCAGCTTGGGTCGAGCAAATCAGCCCCAGCATTTT
CASSLGRANQPQHF
>TRBJ1-5|-|TRBV4-1|-
TGCGCCAGCAGCCAAGGGGCAGGGGCAACAAATCAGCCCCAGCATTTT
CASSQGAGATNQPQHF
>TRBJ2-1|-|TRBV7-2|-
TGTGCCAGCAGCCCCAGACAACCGGGACTTGACTATGAGCAGTTCTTC
CASSPRQPGLDYEQFF
>TRBJ2-1|TRBD2|TRBV9|-
TGTGCCAGCAGCGACTTAGCGGGAGGACCGTACAATGAGCAGTTCTTC
CASSDLAGGPYNEQFF
>TRBJ2-7|TRBD1|TRBV10-3|-
TGTGCCATCAGTGTTCGGACAGGAGTACTACGGGAGCAGTACTTC
CAISVRTGVLREQYF
>TRBJ2-7|-|TRBV25-1|-
TGTGCCAGCAGTGAATATCCTCGCTCCTACGAGCAGTACTTC
CASSEYPRSYEQYF
>TRBJ2-5|TRBD2|TRBV5-1|once
TGCGCCAGCAGCTTGGCGGTGCAGCGGGGGGGCCCAGAGACCCAGTACTTC
CASSLAVQRGGPETQYF
>TRBJ1-2|-|TRBV6-5|-
TGTGCCAGCAGTACCGGAGCGAGGGGCTACACCTTC
CASSTGARGYTF
>TRBJ2-1|TRBD2|TRBV11-2|-
TGTGCCAGCAGCCCTCGACTAGCTCTGGGTGAGCAGTTCTTC
CASSPRLALGEQFF